This T cell receptor (beta chain) was recorded in a study of beta chain features in type 1 diabetes. Study results and limitations: A greater similarity of naive, central memory and Treg TCRB repertoires was seen among patients than among healthy donors. Across all four CD4+ subsets, people with type 1 diabetes showed modestly shorter TCRB CDR3s.

On this clone: Its matching antigen is unknown.

The CDR3 loop spans 17 amino acids. Germline loops: CDR1 SGHRS, CDR2 YFSETQ. J lost 1 base, V lost 0 bases, and 4 bases had no gene match. The investigators reverse transcribed all of the isolated RNA, so they sequenced expressed TCRB transcripts. Profiled with immunoSEQ multiplex PCR; TCRdb holds only in-frame clones, not every one. The sample holds approximately 250,000 clones, 16% seen once. Sequencing was performed on naive CD4+ T cells from blood. This clonotype was obtained from a man between 25 and 39 years old with type 1 diabetes. The chain recombines TRBV5-1 with TRBJ2-6; TRBD2 agrees at 7 bases. The CDR3 protein is CASSLAGRQSGANVLTF. In DNA, the CDR3 is TGCGCCAGCAGCTTGGCCGGGAGGCAATCTGGGGCCAACGTCCTGACTTTC.